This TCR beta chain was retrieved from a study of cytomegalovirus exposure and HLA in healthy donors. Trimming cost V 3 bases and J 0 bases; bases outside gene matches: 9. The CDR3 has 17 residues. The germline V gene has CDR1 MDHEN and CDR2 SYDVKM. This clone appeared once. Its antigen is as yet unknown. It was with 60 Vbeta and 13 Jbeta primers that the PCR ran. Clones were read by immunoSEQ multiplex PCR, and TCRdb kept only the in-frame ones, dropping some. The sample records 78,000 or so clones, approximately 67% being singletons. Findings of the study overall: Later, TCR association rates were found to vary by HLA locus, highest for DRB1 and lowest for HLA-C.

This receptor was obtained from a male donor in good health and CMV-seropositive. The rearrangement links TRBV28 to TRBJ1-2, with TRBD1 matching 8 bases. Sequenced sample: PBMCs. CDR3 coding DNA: TGTGCCAGCAGTTTGGGCGGGACAGGAGCACCTAACTATGGCTACACCTTC. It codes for CASSLGGTGAPNYGYTF.